This T cell receptor beta chain was recorded in a study of cytomegalovirus exposure and HLA in healthy donors. Study-level background: Early release data held tens of millions of unique TCRs from HLA-typed donors. Study findings and constraints: As was reported, the classifier diagnosed cytomegalovirus status with high specificity and sensitivity.

Concerning this clone: Its antigen is currently unknown. This CDR3 is also generated by other DNA sequences in the sample.

V was cut by 0 bases and J by 1 base, with 7 bases left in between. In germline, CDR1 is SGHNT, CDR2 YYREEE (reference sequence). The CDR3 extends over 14 amino acids. With 60 Vbeta and 13 Jbeta primers, the PCR was carried out. Sequencing was performed with immunoSEQ multiplex PCR; in TCRdb, only in-frame clones are kept and a portion is missing. The sample has under 150,000 clones, about 84% seen once. Sequencing used PBMCs. The receptor was derived from a man aged 50-59 years in good health and CMV-seronegative. The rearrangement joins TRBV5-4 to TRBJ1-1; D possibly corresponds to TRBD1 (5 bases). Written as DNA, the CDR3 is TGTGCCAGCAGCTTGGAGCAGGGGAACACTGAAGCTTTCTTT. Protein product: CASSLEQGNTEAFF. Full variable domain (missing parts from reference TRBV5-4 and TRBJ1-1): ETGVTQSPTHLIKTRGQQVTLRCSSQSGHNTVSWYQQALGQGPQFIFQYYREEENGRGNFPPRFSGLQFPNYSSELNVNALELDDSALYLCASSLEQGNTEAFFGQGTRLTVV.